A single sample is the source of the 30 T cell receptor beta chains below, sequenced in a study of T-cell reconstitution after alpha-beta-depleted transplantation in children. Molecular barcoding with unique molecular identifiers was used for the TCRbeta library. Via MiXCR, TCRdb re-called the PCR reads, giving one row per CDR3 protein. Counted here are about 200,000 distinct CDR3 sequences, 5% to 6.5% occurring once; the ten biggest clones make up under 5%. The source material was PBMCs, sampled before TCRalphabeta/CD19-depleted stem cell transplant. These receptors all stem from a girl under three years old with combined immunodeficiency, due to receive a stem cell transplant.

Many counts were recorded for this clonotype. The gene calls are TRBV12-3 or TRBV12-4 and TRBJ2-3; possibly TRBD1 or TRBD2 for D (6 bases each). V lost 3 bases, J lost 5 bases, and 15 bases lay in between. This CDR3 has 15 residues. The chain's CDR3 is CASSFGGGPRDTQYF. DNA of the CDR3: TGTGCCAGCAGTTTTGGAGGGGGGCCTCGAGATACGCAGTATTTT.

This clonotype was counted many times. The CDR3 region is CATSRDPPRLAENNEQFF. CDR3 bases: TGTGCCACCAGCAGAGATCCCCCGAGACTAGCGGAGAACAATGAGCAGTTCTTC. V gene TRBV15 combines with J gene TRBJ2-1, with 9 bases identical to TRBD2. V was pared by 0 bases and J by 5 bases, with 11 bases of the junction left unmatched. Germline assignment: CDR1 LNHNV and CDR2 YYDKDF (reference sequence). The CDR3 loop spans 18 amino acids.

This clonotype was found many times. The chain joins TRBV11-2 to TRBJ2-1, with TRBD2 matching over 12 bases. Trimming removed 6 bases from V and 11 bases from J; junction bases left unmatched: 20. The germline V gene has CDR1 SGHAT and CDR2 FQNNGV. The length of the CDR3 is 18 residues. The CDR3 region has the DNA TGTGCCAGCAGTTATATGGGACTAGCGGGTGTCCCACGTTTGAAGCAGTTCTTC. Translation gives CASSYMGLAGVPRLKQFF.

This clonotype was counted ten times or more. This chain joins TRBV7-8 and TRBJ2-2; D is perhaps TRBD1 or TRBD2 (5 bases each). CDR1 SGHVS and CDR2 FQNEAQ come from the germline V gene. V was trimmed by 8 bases and J by 1 base, leaving 8 bases between them. CDR3 length equals 13 residues. Here the CDR3 reads CASLGRNTGELFF. CDR3 nucleotide sequence: TGTGCCAGCTTGGGACGGAACACCGGGGAGCTGTTTTTT. The full variable domain, completed using reference TRBV7-8 and TRBJ2-2, is GAGVSQSPRYKVAKRGQDVALRCDPISGHVSLFWYQQALGQGPEFLTYFQNEAQLDKSGLPSDRFFAERPEGSVSTLKIQRTQQEDSAVYLCASLGRNTGELFFGEGSRLTVL.

This clonotype was found many times. This chain uses TRBV29-1 with TRBJ2-7; no firm D call. Germline CDR1 is SQVTM and CDR2 is ANQGSEA. The CDR3 runs 13 residues. The germline V and J ends were trimmed by 0 bases and 1 base, with 7 bases remaining between them. The CDR3 nucleotides are TGCAGCGTTGAAGATCTGAAGTCCTACGAGCAGTACTTC. Translation: CSVEDLKSYEQYF.

In this sample, this clonotype turned up many times. This sequence joins TRBV5-1 and TRBJ2-5; possibly TRBD1 for D (6 bases). This CDR3 has 14 amino acids. The V end lost 4 bases, the J end lost 5 bases, and 15 bases lay between the germline ends. The V gene's germline CDR1 is SGHRS and CDR2 YFSETQ. CDR3 DNA sequence: TGCGCCAGCAGCGTCACAGGGCTTATGGAGACCCAGTACTTC. This encodes CASSVTGLMETQYF.

This clonotype was recorded at least ten times. V is TRBV29-1 and J is TRBJ2-7, with 11 bases lining up with TRBD1. Germline lookup yields CDR1 SQVTM and CDR2 ANQGSEA. J was trimmed by 1 base and V by 1 base; bases with no gene match: 6. The CDR3 loop spans 16 amino acids. Here the CDR3 reads CSVEVAGTGGSYEQYF. CDR3 nucleotide sequence: TGCAGCGTTGAAGTCGCCGGGACAGGGGGTTCCTACGAGCAGTACTTC.

This clonotype was seen ten or more times. The gene calls are TRBV29-1 and TRBJ2-5; weak D call: TRBD1 (5 bases). This CDR3 has 19 residues. Germline values: CDR1 SQVTM, CDR2 ANQGSEA. The V and J ends lost 0 bases and 2 bases respectively, with 25 bases between them. DNA of the CDR3: TGCAGCGTTGAAGATCTGTTTCGGTTGGGGCCCAACATTCAAGAGACCCAGTACTTC. Protein sequence: CSVEDLFRLGPNIQETQYF. Filled out from reference TRBV29-1 and TRBJ2-5, the complete variable domain reads SAVISQKPSRDICQRGTSLTIQCQVDSQVTMMFWYRQQPGQSLTLIATANQGSEATYESGFVIDKFPISRPNLTFSTLTVSNMSPEDSSIYLCSVEDLFRLGPNIQETQYFGPGTRLLVL.

At least ten counts were recorded for this clonotype. The rearrangement joins TRBV3-1 to TRBJ2-3; 7 positions match TRBD1. V gave up 3 bases and J gave up 0 bases; unmatched junction bases: 3. Germline V gives CDR1 LGHDT, CDR2 YNNKEL (reference sequence). The CDR3 covers 15 residues. The DNA of the CDR3 is TGTGCCAGCAGCCATAGGGGGCCCAGCACAGATACGCAGTATTTT. Residues: CASSHRGPSTDTQYF.

This clonotype was seen at least ten times. The V call is TRBV4-1, the J call TRBJ1-6, with D perhaps matching TRBD1 (5 bases). The V and J ends lost 0 bases and 10 bases respectively, with 22 bases between them. Germline CDR1 and CDR2: MGHRA and YSYEKL. The CDR3 contains 18 residues. The CDR3 region has the DNA TGCGCCAGCAGCCAAGAATGGGCAGGGCAGGGCGCCGGGTCACCCCTCCACTTT. Protein product: CASSQEWAGQGAGSPLHF.

This clonotype appeared many times. Relative to the germline gene, one junction end is altered; a read error may explain this. The chain has TRBV12-3 or TRBV12-4 and TRBJ2-1; no clear D gene. The CDR3 is made up of 13 amino acids. This CDR3 is CASSTSSHNEQFF. CDR3 DNA: TGTGCCAGCAGTACCTCCTCCCACAATGAGCAGTTCTTC.

This clonotype was counted a few times. V usage is TRBV4-3 and J usage is TRBJ2-3; D call uncertain. V lost 0 bases to trimming and J lost 2 bases, with 15 bases between them. This CDR3 is 17 amino acids long. Looked up from germline, CDR1 is LGHNA and CDR2 is YSLEER. CDR3 sequence: CASSQDWTTNATDTQYF. CDR3 bases: TGCGCCAGCAGCCAAGATTGGACCACTAACGCCACAGATACGCAGTATTTT.

The chain is built from TRBV7-2 and TRBJ2-7, with 7 bases lining up with TRBD1. This CDR3 has 16 residues. CDR1 and CDR2 (germline): SGHTA, FQGNSA. The ends lost 4 bases at V and 7 bases at J; junction bases unmatched: 16. CDR3: CASSSLSRTGVREQYF. CDR3 bases: TGTGCCAGCAGCTCCCTTTCCCGGACAGGCGTGAGAGAGCAGTACTTC.

The CDR3 sequence: CASSVRNTGELFF. CDR3 nucleotide sequence: TGTGCCAGCAGCGTCAGGAACACCGGGGAGCTGTTTTTT. The rearrangement links TRBV7-7 to TRBJ2-2; D is unclear. V was trimmed by 5 bases and J by 1 base, leaving 5 bases between them. This CDR3 contains 13 residues. Per the germline V gene, CDR1 is SSHAT and CDR2 is FNYEAQ (reference sequence).

This clonotype appeared many times. The chain carries TRBV20-1 and TRBJ2-5, with 8 nucleotides matching TRBD2. CDR3 length equals 12 residues. Germline V lookup: CDR1 DFQATT, CDR2 SNEGSKA (reference sequence). Trimming cost V 5 bases and J 5 bases; bases outside gene matches: 4. The CDR3 protein is CSAGLAAETQYF. The CDR3 coding sequence is TGCAGTGCTGGACTAGCCGCCGAGACCCAGTACTTC.

This clonotype was observed many times. CDR3 sequence reads: CASSLGLASNEQFF. The CDR3 nucleotides are TGTGCCAGCAGCTTAGGCCTGGCGTCGAATGAGCAGTTCTTC. The chain uses TRBV7-2 and TRBJ2-1; D remains unclear. CDR1 is SGHTA and CDR2 is FQGNSA in the germline V gene. V lost 1 base and J lost 7, with 11 bases in between. CDR3 length: 14 amino acids.

This clonotype has ten or more counts. The J gene is TRBJ2-7, the V gene TRBV5-1, with TRBD1 matching 7 bases. The CDR3 spans 15 residues. From germline, CDR1 is SGHRS and CDR2 YFSETQ. With 3 bases clipped from V and 2 bases from J, the junction kept 8 bases outside the gene matches. The CDR3 here is CASSSGQWATYEQYF. Here the CDR3 DNA reads TGCGCCAGCAGCTCGGGACAGTGGGCAACCTACGAGCAGTACTTC. Together with reference TRBV5-1 and TRBJ2-7, the CDR3 gives the full variable domain: KAGVTQTPRYLIKTRGQQVTLSCSPISGHRSVSWYQQTPGQGLQFLFEYFSETQRNKGNFPGRFSGRQFSNSRSEMNVSTLELGDSALYLCASSSGQWATYEQYFGPGTRLTVT.

The chain carries TRBV4-2 and TRBJ2-3, with D possibly matching TRBD1 (5 bases). Trimming removed 4 bases from V and 0 bases from J, with 14 bases in between. The CDR3 is made up of 16 amino acids. Germline V gives CDR1 LGHNA, CDR2 YNFKEQ. CDR3 nucleotides: TGTGCCAGCAGCCGTCGACAGTCCGAGAGCACAGATACGCAGTATTTT. It is translated as CASSRRQSESTDTQYF.

This clonotype has a count of ten or more. This chain uses TRBV24-1 with TRBJ2-2; D is ambiguous. This CDR3 region has 13 residues. Trimming removed 4 bases from V and 7 bases from J, with 9 bases in between. Germline CDR1 and CDR2: KGHDR and SFDVKD. CDR3 in amino acids: CATSDKIGGELFF. CDR3 bases: TGTGCCACCAGTGACAAGATTGGCGGGGAGCTGTTTTTT.

This clonotype was detected many times. The genes are TRBV7-8 and TRBJ2-1, with 10 bases lining up with TRBD2. Trimming at V came to 7 bases and at J to 5 bases, leaving 8 bases not matched to a gene. Germline lookup yields CDR1 SGHVS and CDR2 FQNEAQ. The CDR3 totals 15 residues. The DNA for the CDR3 is TGTGCCAGCACCCAAACTAGCGGGACCAACAATGAGCAGTTCTTC. Amino acid sequence: CASTQTSGTNNEQFF.

This clonotype was recorded at least ten times. The gene calls are TRBV18 and TRBJ2-1; no clear D gene. V was cut by 5 bases and J by 3 bases, with 11 bases left in between. The CDR3 runs to 14 residues. Germline lookup yields CDR1 KGHSH and CDR2 LQKENI. Written as DNA, the CDR3 is TGTGCCAGCTCAGCCACAGAGAACTACAATGAGCAGTTCTTC. Residues: CASSATENYNEQFF.

This clonotype has ten or more counts. The genes are TRBV6-1 and TRBJ1-6, with a weak D call TRBD1 (6 bases). Germline CDR1 MNHNS, CDR2 SASEGT. Trimming stripped 6 bases from V and 0 bases from J, with 15 bases between. This CDR3 region has 17 residues. The CDR3: CASSLDSVRSYNSPLHF. The CDR3 DNA reads TGTGCCAGCAGCTTGGACAGCGTGCGCTCCTATAATTCACCCCTCCACTTT.

Points on this clonotype: Since a much larger clone is just one base distant, this may be a read error. No conserved phenylalanine or tryptophan is present at the end of the CDR3, so a read error is the likely explanation. The V and J genes are TRBV7-2 and TRBJ1-3, with D perhaps matching TRBD1 (5 bases). The germline gives CDR1 SGHTA, CDR2 FQGNSA. This CDR3 has 14 amino acids. With 3 bases removed from V and 4 bases from J, the gap between germline ends came to 10 bases. For the CDR3, the DNA is TGTGCCAGCAGCTTCCGGGACCGCGGAAACACCATATATTAT. Residues: CASSFRDRGNTIYY.

This clonotype was counted ten times or more. The rearrangement links TRBV20-1 to TRBJ1-2; D unresolved. CDR3 length: 11 amino acids. Germline V CDR1 and CDR2: DFQATT, SNEGSKA (reference sequence). V was cut by 0 bases and J by 8 bases, with 7 bases left in between. For the CDR3, the DNA is TGCAGTGCTAGAGATAGGGAGGGCTACACCTTC. It translates to CSARDREGYTF.

This clonotype was observed many times. This chain connects TRBV3-1 to TRBJ2-1; the D gene is possibly TRBD1 (5 bases). Germline CDR1 is LGHDT and CDR2 is YNNKEL (reference sequence). CDR3 length: 15 residues. Trimming cost V 0 bases and J 4 bases, with 10 bases left between them. The CDR3 sequence is CASSQEQGLYNEQFF. CDR3 coding DNA: TGTGCCAGCAGCCAAGAGCAGGGCCTTTACAATGAGCAGTTCTTC.

This clonotype was seen repeatedly, ten times or more. In nucleotides, the CDR3 is TGTGCCAGCAGCGACCACAGGGGGCTCAGGTCTCAGCCCCAGCATTTT. This codes for CASSDHRGLRSQPQHF. The chain couples TRBV7-8 to TRBJ1-5; TRBD1 aligns across 9 bases. The V and J ends lost 5 bases and 6 bases, in that order; junction bases with no gene match: 11. Looked up from germline, CDR1 is SGHVS and CDR2 is FQNEAQ. CDR3 length: 16 amino acids.

The sample holds many counts of this clonotype. V gene TRBV5-1 combines with J gene TRBJ2-1, with TRBD1 matching 9 bases. CDR3 size: 15 residues. Looked up from germline, CDR1 is SGHRS and CDR2 is YFSETQ. Trimming removed 6 bases from V and 7 bases from J; junction bases left unmatched: 11. In nucleotides, the CDR3 is TGCGCCAGCAATCTGGGACAGGGCACCCAGAATGAGCAGTTCTTC. Protein: CASNLGQGTQNEQFF. Full variable domain (missing parts from reference TRBV5-1 and TRBJ2-1): KAGVTQTPRYLIKTRGQQVTLSCSPISGHRSVSWYQQTPGQGLQFLFEYFSETQRNKGNFPGRFSGRQFSNSRSEMNVSTLELGDSALYLCASNLGQGTQNEQFFGPGTRLTVL.

This clonotype was recorded at least ten times. The genes are TRBV12-3 or TRBV12-4 and TRBJ2-5; D possibly corresponds to TRBD1 (6 bases). With 6 bases removed from V and 4 bases from J, the gap between germline ends came to 12 bases. This CDR3 region has 13 residues. CDR3 DNA sequence: TGTGCCAGCAGGGACAGATTCGGAGAGACCCAGTACTTC. It translates to CASRDRFGETQYF.

This clonotype was counted ten times or more. The chain recombines TRBV20-1 with TRBJ1-1; D ambiguous. The CDR3 runs 15 residues. Germline CDR1 and CDR2: DFQATT and SNEGSKA (reference sequence). V shed 1 base and J shed 1 base, with 13 bases lying between them. CDR3 in amino acids: CSARVQVRPNTEAFF. The CDR3 DNA is TGCAGTGCTAGAGTCCAGGTCAGGCCGAACACTGAAGCTTTCTTT.

This clonotype was picked up many times. This chain links TRBV20-1 with TRBJ2-4, with 9 bases that match TRBD2. The CDR3 is made up of 15 amino acids. In germline, CDR1 is DFQATT, CDR2 SNEGSKA (reference sequence). Germline trimming cut 0 bases from V and 6 bases from J; bases unmatched to any gene: 6. The CDR3 coding sequence is TGCAGTGCTAGAGATCTTAGCGGGAGAGGAAACATTCAGTACTTC. It translates to CSARDLSGRGNIQYF.